Below, one TCR beta chain is given with its context. What it binds is not known. The source of the sample is a study of cytomegalovirus exposure and HLA in healthy donors. The CDR3 has 14 residues. Germline CDR1 is SGDLS and CDR2 is YYNGEE. V lost 0 bases to trimming and J lost 1 base, with 7 bases between them. Overall study results and limits: Per a prior analysis, the majority of TCR beta V segments were productive roughly 87% or roughly 30% of the time. It was taken for granted in presence/absence analyses that sequencing depth across donors was roughly uniform.

In the PCR, 60 Vbeta and 13 Jbeta primers were used. The table came from immunoSEQ multiplex PCR; TCRdb's copy has only in-frame clones and leaves some out. This sample carries 150,000 to 200,000 clones, around four fifths of them seen once, and the ten largest clones take about 0.84%. This clonotype was sampled from a woman aged 18-29 years in good health and CMV-seronegative. The chain employs TRBV9 and TRBJ1-1; D ambiguous. Sequenced: PBMCs. The CDR3 bases are TGTGCCAGCAGCGTAGTTTACGGGAACACTGAAGCTTTCTTT. It encodes CASSVVYGNTEAFF.